This T cell receptor beta chain was retrieved from a study of CD8 T cells in ankylosing spondylitis. Study-level points and caveats: It appeared that ankylosing spondylitis blood was characterized by a TCR beta motif of seven or eight highly homologous variants. Reportedly, matched ankylosing spondylitis synovial fluid was significantly enriched for disease-linked clones.

Generation of TCR beta libraries employed quantitative 5'-RACE incorporating molecular barcodes. From the 5' RACE reads, TCRdb called clonotypes with MiXCR, one entry per CDR3 protein. The sample has approximately 540,000 distinct CDR3 sequences; roughly an eighth are singletons. This clonotype has more than one count but fewer than ten. Its matching antigen is unknown. Trimming stripped 3 bases from V and 3 bases from J, with 9 bases between. CDR1 is KGHSH and CDR2 is LQKENI in the germline V gene. This CDR3 contains 13 residues. This clonotype originated in a male donor with ankylosing spondylitis. Sequenced input: blood, either unsorted or a sorted T cell fraction (not recorded which). V and J are TRBV18 and TRBJ2-7; D may be TRBD1 (6 bases). CDR3 DNA: TGTGCCAGCTCACCGAAGGGGGACTACGAGCAGTACTTC. The encoded protein is CASSPKGDYEQYF.